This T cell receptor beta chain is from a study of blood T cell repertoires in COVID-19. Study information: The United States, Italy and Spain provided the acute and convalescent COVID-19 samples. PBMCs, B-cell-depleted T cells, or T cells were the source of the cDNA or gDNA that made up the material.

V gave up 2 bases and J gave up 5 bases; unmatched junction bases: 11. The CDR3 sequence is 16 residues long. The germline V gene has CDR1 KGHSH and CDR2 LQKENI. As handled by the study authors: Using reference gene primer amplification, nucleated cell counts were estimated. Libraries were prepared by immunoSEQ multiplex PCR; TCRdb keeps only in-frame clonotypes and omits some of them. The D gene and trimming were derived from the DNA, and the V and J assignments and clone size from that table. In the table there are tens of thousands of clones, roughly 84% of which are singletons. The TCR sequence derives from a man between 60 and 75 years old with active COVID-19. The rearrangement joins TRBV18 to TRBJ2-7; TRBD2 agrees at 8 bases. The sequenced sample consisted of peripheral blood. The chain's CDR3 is CASSPVVQRERNEQYF. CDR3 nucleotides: TGTGCCAGCTCACCAGTTGTACAGCGGGAGAGGAACGAGCAGTACTTC.